These T cell receptor beta chains were read from a single sample in a study of shared clonotypes between healthy human individuals. Sequenced by immunoSEQ multiplex PCR; TCRdb stores in-frame clones only, minus some. The sample includes hundreds of thousands of clones, roughly 98% seen only once; the top ten take approximately 0.33%. Sample: naive CD8+ T cells sorted from blood. The source is a man aged 25-40 years in good health. Both conserved end residues are part of each CDR3. Fields, in order: clone size, J gene, D gene, V gene, CDR3 protein, CDR3 DNA. A D gene is named only where the DNA matches it firmly. Size values are once, few and many counts, or a class for expanded clones, and some rows have none.

- | TRBJ1-1 | - | TRBV27 | CASSLRGEKGTEAFF | TGTGCCAGCAGTCTCAGGGGCGAGAAGGGCACTGAAGCTTTCTTT
- | TRBJ2-5 | TRBD2 | TRBV7-6 | CASSLGGVQETQYF | TGTGCCAGCAGCTTGGGGGGGGTCCAAGAGACCCAGTACTTC
- | TRBJ2-7 | TRBD1 | TRBV10-2 | CASSEGGQGIIRSGPLLEQYF | TGCGCCAGCAGTGAGGGGGGACAGGGAATAATCCGGTCCGGCCCCCTACTTGAGCAGTACTTC
- | TRBJ2-3 | - | TRBV5-5 | CASSPTPPGAGTDTQYF | TGTGCCAGCAGTCCAACCCCCCCCGGGGCCGGCACAGATACGCAGTATTTT
once | TRBJ2-7 | TRBD2 | TRBV4-1 | CASSQVGLAGGVYF | TGCGCCAGCAGCCAAGTGGGACTAGCGGGAGGTGTGTACTTC
- | TRBJ2-7 | - | TRBV5-4 | CASSHQQGHIYF | TGTGCCAGCAGCCACCAACAGGGACACATCTACTTC
- | TRBJ2-1 | TRBD1 | TRBV28 | CASSLTGDDEQFF | TGTGCCAGCAGTTTAACAGGGGACGATGAGCAGTTCTTC
once | TRBJ2-7 | - | TRBV11-2 | CASSLAPSYEQYF | TGTGCCAGCAGCTTAGCCCCCTCCTACGAGCAGTACTTC
- | TRBJ2-3 | TRBD2 | TRBV2 | CASSRSSWRLAGGQRLSDTQYF | TGTGCCAGCTCACGAAGCTCCTGGAGACTAGCGGGAGGGCAGCGCCTTTCAGATACGCAGTATTTT
- | TRBJ2-7 | TRBD1 | TRBV4-1 | CASSQGQGNHEQYF | TGCGCCAGCAGCCAAGGACAGGGGAACCACGAGCAGTACTTC
- | TRBJ2-7 | - | TRBV7-9 | CASSFPGAYEQYF | TGTGCCAGCAGCTTTCCGGGGGCCTACGAGCAGTACTTC
- | TRBJ2-1 | TRBD1 | TRBV11-1 | CASSAFFGDRGFF | TGTGCCAGCAGCGCATTTTTCGGGGACAGGGGGTTCTTC
- | TRBJ2-2 | - | TRBV5-4 | CASNSGTNTGELFF | TGTGCCAGCAACTCCGGGACTAACACCGGGGAGCTGTTTTTT
- | TRBJ1-2 | TRBD1 | TRBV7-8 | CASSPGTDYGYTF | TGTGCCAGCAGCCCCGGGACAGATTATGGCTACACCTTC
once | TRBJ2-7 | TRBD1 | TRBV5-1 | CASSWDGQGSHEQYF | TGCGCCAGCAGCTGGGACGGACAGGGTAGCCACGAGCAGTACTTC
- | TRBJ2-7 | - | TRBV28 | CASRSLRAYEQYF | TGTGCCAGCCGTTCCCTCAGGGCCTACGAGCAGTACTTC
- | TRBJ2-7 | - | TRBV28 | CASSLNEYEQYF | TGTGCCAGCAGTCTCAACGAGTACGAGCAGTACTTC
- | TRBJ2-3 | - | TRBV30 | CAWSVAASSTDTQYF | TGTGCCTGGAGTGTCGCGGCTTCTAGCACAGATACGCAGTATTTT
- | TRBJ2-7 | TRBD1 | TRBV5-4 | CASSPGQGAYEQYF | TGTGCCAGCAGCCCTGGACAGGGGGCCTACGAGCAGTACTTC
- | TRBJ1-4 | - | TRBV28 | CASSLGATNEKLFF | TGTGCCAGCAGTTTGGGTGCAACTAATGAAAAACTGTTTTTT
- | TRBJ2-3 | - | TRBV28 | CASHEDRDLSDTQYF | TGTGCCTCCCACGAAGACAGGGACTTGTCAGATACGCAGTATTTT
- | TRBJ1-5 | - | TRBV4-1 | CASSRAGTGVNQPQHF | TGCGCCAGCAGCCGCGCCGGGACGGGAGTCAATCAGCCCCAGCATTTT
once | TRBJ2-1 | TRBD1 | TRBV11-2 | CASSPPEDRGNEQFF | TGTGCCAGCAGCCCTCCCGAAGACAGGGGCAATGAGCAGTTCTTC
- | TRBJ2-7 | - | TRBV6-5 | CASQMGWGHEQYF | TGTGCCAGCCAAATGGGGTGGGGCCACGAGCAGTACTTC
- | TRBJ2-1 | TRBD2 | TRBV27 | CASSQTSAPTVGQFF | TGTGCCAGCAGTCAGACTAGCGCCCCTACAGTGGGGCAGTTCTTC
- | TRBJ2-7 | TRBD1 | TRBV6-6 | CATETGSGEQYF | TGTGCCACCGAGACAGGGTCTGGCGAGCAGTACTTC
once | TRBJ1-5 | - | TRBV28 | CASSFLRGWGNQPQHF | TGTGCCAGCAGTTTTCTGCGGGGTTGGGGGAATCAGCCCCAGCATTTT
- | TRBJ1-1 | - | TRBV9 | CASSANPEEAFF | TGTGCCAGCAGCGCAAACCCGGAAGAAGCTTTCTTT
- | TRBJ1-3 | - | TRBV10-3 | CAISGGTTSSGNTIYF | TGTGCCATCAGTGGGGGGACAACCAGCTCTGGAAACACCATATATTTT
- | TRBJ2-3 | TRBD1 | TRBV5-1 | CASSEGQGNTQYF | TGCGCCAGCAGCGAGGGACAGGGAAACACGCAGTATTTT
- | TRBJ2-2 | TRBD2 | TRBV10-3 | CAIPRTSGRSSTGELFF | TGTGCCATCCCCCGGACTAGCGGGAGGAGTAGCACCGGGGAGCTGTTTTTT
- | TRBJ2-1 | - | TRBV6-5 | CASSSGGNEQFF | TGTGCCAGCAGCTCCGGTGGCAATGAGCAGTTCTTC
- | TRBJ1-5 | - | TRBV27 | CASSLIPGHQPQHF | TGTGCCAGCAGTTTAATCCCAGGCCACCAGCCCCAGCATTTT
- | TRBJ1-4 | - | TRBV5-1 | CASSLDGGYNEKLFF | TGCGCCAGCAGCTTGGATGGGGGTTACAATGAAAAACTGTTTTTT
- | TRBJ2-3 | TRBD1 | TRBV27 | CASSPYWTGKGDTQYF | TGTGCCAGCAGTCCCTATTGGACAGGGAAGGGGGATACGCAGTATTTT
- | TRBJ1-1 | - | TRBV11-2 | CASSLVRLLAFF | TGTGCCAGCAGCTTAGTCAGGCTGCTAGCTTTCTTT
- | TRBJ2-1 | - | TRBV15 | CATSRMRVPSGEQFF | TGTGCCACCAGCAGAATGAGGGTCCCCTCGGGTGAGCAGTTCTTC
- | TRBJ2-7 | - | TRBV7-8 | CASSLGGFYEQYF | TGTGCCAGCAGCTTAGGGGGGTTCTACGAGCAGTACTTC
- | TRBJ2-7 | TRBD1 | TRBV9 | CASSLGDSPYEQYF | TGTGCCAGCAGCCTCGGGGACAGCCCCTACGAGCAGTACTTC
- | TRBJ2-1 | - | TRBV7-9 | CASSLPSANEQFF | TGTGCCAGCAGCCTGCCATCGGCCAATGAGCAGTTCTTC
- | TRBJ2-7 | - | TRBV7-9 | CASSLSGRGTHEQYF | TGTGCCAGCAGCTTAAGCGGGCGCGGGACCCACGAGCAGTACTTC
- | TRBJ2-7 | - | TRBV29-1 | CSVEEGPNGQYF | TGCAGCGTTGAAGAGGGACCGAACGGGCAGTACTTC
- | TRBJ2-7 | - | TRBV27 | CASSHGQGYEQYF | TGTGCCAGCAGCCACGGGCAGGGGTACGAGCAGTACTTC
- | TRBJ1-1 | - | TRBV30 | CAWSRGTEAFF | TGTGCCTGGAGTAGGGGAACTGAAGCTTTCTTT
- | TRBJ1-1 | - | TRBV27 | CASSLGDRTEAFF | TGTGCCAGCAGTTTAGGCGACCGGACTGAAGCTTTCTTT
- | TRBJ1-1 | - | TRBV27 | CASSLGLRNTEAFF | TGTGCCAGCAGTTTAGGGCTGAGGAACACTGAAGCTTTCTTT
- | TRBJ2-7 | - | TRBV11-3 | CASSPRDDYEQYF | TGTGCCAGCAGCCCACGGGACGACTACGAGCAGTACTTC
- | TRBJ2-5 | - | TRBV5-6 | CASSKGGPQETQYF | TGTGCCAGCAGCAAGGGAGGTCCCCAAGAGACCCAGTACTTC
once | TRBJ2-7 | - | TRBV4-1 | CASSDRNEQYF | TGCGCCAGCAGCGACCGGAACGAGCAGTACTTC
- | TRBJ2-3 | - | TRBV15 | CATSRVTAISTDTQYF | TGTGCCACCAGCAGAGTAACCGCGATTAGCACAGATACGCAGTATTTT